The clone carrying this TCR beta chain was seen ten or more times. Its target is unknown. Amplification yielded TCR beta CDR3 regions, with RNA transcripts as the source. The TCR CDR3 first-round RT-PCR relied on the HTBI primer set. TCRdb independently ran MiXCR on the multiplex PCR reads; one entry per CDR3 protein. The sample holds a few hundred thousand distinct CDR3 sequences; around a sixth are singletons and the top ten take about 14%. This sample was included in a study of T cells in Graves' hyperthyroidism and ophthalmopathy. Study observations and caveats: A model of 13 V-J features distinguished ophthalmopathy from stable hyperthyroidism.

Uncontrolled infections, other autoimmune diseases, pregnancy or lactation led to exclusion of patients. Each diagnosis drew on symptoms, thyroxine, TRAb, thyroid ultrasound and orbital computed tomography findings. The sequencing input was blood. This clonotype was obtained from a woman aged 40 to 50 with Graves' ophthalmopathy.

Here the CDR3 reads CSAESGPGELFF. CDR3 bases: TGCAGCGCTGAGTCAGGGCCCGGGGAGCTGTTTTTT. The rearrangement links TRBV29-1 to TRBJ2-2, with a tentative D call TRBD1 (5 bases). V was pared by 7 bases and J by 6 bases, with 12 bases between. The CDR3 sequence is 12 residues long. In germline, CDR1 is SQVTM, CDR2 ANQGSEA.